This TCR beta chain came from a study of blood T cell repertoires in COVID-19. Overall study: Acute and convalescent COVID-19 specimens originated in the United States, Italy and Spain. Sources were T cells, B-cell-depleted T cells, or PBMCs; the material itself was cDNA or gDNA.

Cohorts were determined from participant-reported clinical history. Authors' methods: The authors estimated nucleated cell counts from reference gene primer amplification. The method was immunoSEQ multiplex PCR; TCRdb's version includes in-frame clones alone and lacks a portion of them. D and trimming come from the DNA, and the V and J calls and clone size come from that table. The sample carries 150,000 or so clones, about nine tenths recorded once. The V segment lost 2 bases and the J segment 4 bases; nucleotides outside the gene matches: 7. Germline V lookup: CDR1 LGHNA, CDR2 YNFKEQ. This CDR3 has 16 amino acids.

The source of this sequence is a woman between 35 and 50 years old who had been exposed to COVID-19. Source material: PBMCs or T cells enriched from blood (not recorded which). The chain uses TRBV4-2 and TRBJ2-3; 9 bases align to TRBD2. The CDR3 region is CASSQRSGGRADTQYF. For the CDR3, the DNA is TGTGCCAGCAGCCAACGTAGCGGGGGAAGGGCAGATACGCAGTATTTT.